This TCR beta chain was recorded in a study of T cell repertoires in cytomegalovirus infection. Each CDR3 protein gets one entry after TCRdb re-called the reads with MiXCR. The data contain 500,000 or so distinct CDR3 sequences, approximately 17% of them singletons. In this sample, this clonotype turned up once. Sequence at one end of the junction differs from germline and may be a read error. Source material: CD8+ T cells from PBMCs. The receptor's source is a human donor in good health (CMV status not recorded). Some clones in this sample may be carry-over from other donors' samples.

The CDR3 here is CASSGAPGGSEALF. The DNA of the CDR3 is TGTGCCAGCAGCGGCGCTCCAGGTGGGAGTGAAGCTTTATTT. The rearrangement joins TRBV9 to TRBJ1-1; D is unclear. This CDR3 contains 14 residues. Germline V gene sequence: CDR1 SGDLS, CDR2 YYNGEE.